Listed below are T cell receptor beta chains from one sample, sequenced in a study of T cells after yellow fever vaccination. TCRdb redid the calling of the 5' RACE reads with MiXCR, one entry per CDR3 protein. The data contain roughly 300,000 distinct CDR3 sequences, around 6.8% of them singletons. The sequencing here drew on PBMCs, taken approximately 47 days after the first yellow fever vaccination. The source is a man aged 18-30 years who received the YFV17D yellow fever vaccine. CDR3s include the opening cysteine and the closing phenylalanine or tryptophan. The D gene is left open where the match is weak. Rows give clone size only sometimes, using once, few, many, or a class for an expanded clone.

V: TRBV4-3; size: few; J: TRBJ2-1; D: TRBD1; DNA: TGCGCCAGCAGCCGCGGGGACAGGGTATACAATGAGCAGTTCTTC; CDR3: CASSRGDRVYNEQFF
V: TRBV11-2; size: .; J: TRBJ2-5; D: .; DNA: TGTGCCAGCAGAATAACATACCAAGAGACCCAGTACTTC; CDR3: CASRITYQETQYF
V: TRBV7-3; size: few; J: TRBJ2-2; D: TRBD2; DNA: TGTGCCAGCAAAAAAACGGGGGGGCCTAGCGGCGGGGAGCTGTTTTTT; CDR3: CASKKTGGPSGGELFF
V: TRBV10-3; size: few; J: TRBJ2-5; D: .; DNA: TGTGCCATCAGTGTTGGGGAGACCCAGTACTTC; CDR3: CAISVGETQYF
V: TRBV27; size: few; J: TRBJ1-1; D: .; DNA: TGCACCAGCATCAAACGGGCGCAACAGGCTGAAGCTTTCTTT; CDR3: CTSIKRAQQAEAFF
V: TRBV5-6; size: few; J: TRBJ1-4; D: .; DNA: TGTGCCAGCAGCTTGCAGGCGGTAGAAAAACTGTTTTTT; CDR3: CASSLQAVEKLFF
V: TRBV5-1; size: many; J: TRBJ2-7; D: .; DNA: TGCGCCAGCAGCTCAGGACAGTTCTCCTACGAGCAGTACTTC; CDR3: CASSSGQFSYEQYF
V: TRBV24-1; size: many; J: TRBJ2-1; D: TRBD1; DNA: TGTGCCACCAGTGATAATTCAGAGGGGGCTAGGGAGCAGTTCTTC; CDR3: CATSDNSEGAREQFF
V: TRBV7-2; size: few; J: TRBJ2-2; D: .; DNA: TGTGCCAGCAGCCGGCCCACTCGGGATACCGGGGAGCTGTTTTTT; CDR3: CASSRPTRDTGELFF
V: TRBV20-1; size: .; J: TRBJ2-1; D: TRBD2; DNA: TGCAGTGCTATTAGCGGGGGGGCTCTGAATGAGCAGTTCTTC; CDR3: CSAISGGALNEQFF
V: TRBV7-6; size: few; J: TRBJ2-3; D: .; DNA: TGTGCCAGCAGTAAGAGGACAGTTTCAGATACGCAGTATTTT; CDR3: CASSKRTVSDTQYF
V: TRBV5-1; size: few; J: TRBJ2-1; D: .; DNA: TGCGCCAGCAGGTCTGGGCAAAACACCTACAATGAGCAGTTCTTC; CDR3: CASRSGQNTYNEQFF
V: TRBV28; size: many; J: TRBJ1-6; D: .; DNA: TGTGCCAGCAGTTTGTCGCAAAATTGGATAAATAATTCACCCCTCCACTTT; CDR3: CASSLSQNWINNSPLHF
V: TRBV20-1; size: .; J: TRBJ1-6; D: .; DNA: TGCAGTGCTTTCAGGAATTCACCCCTCCACTTT; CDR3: CSAFRNSPLHF
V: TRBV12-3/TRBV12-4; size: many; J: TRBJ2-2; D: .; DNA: TGTGCCCCCAGGGGAGCCGGGGAGCTGTTTTTT; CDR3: CAPRGAGELFF
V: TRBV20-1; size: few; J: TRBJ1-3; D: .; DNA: TGCAGTGCTAGAGATGGGGAGGGAAACACCATATATTTT; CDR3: CSARDGEGNTIYF
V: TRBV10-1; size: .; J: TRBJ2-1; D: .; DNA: TGCGCCAGTGCATCCCGGACTCTTAGTCCGGGCGAGCAGTTCTTC; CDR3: CASASRTLSPGEQFF
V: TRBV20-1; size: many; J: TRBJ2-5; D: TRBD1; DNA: TGCAGTGCTAGCTGGACAGGGGAAGAGACCCAGTACTTC; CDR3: CSASWTGEETQYF
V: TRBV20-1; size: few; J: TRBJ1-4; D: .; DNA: TGCAGTGCTAGAGCTCTATATGAAAAACTGTTTTTT; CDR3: CSARALYEKLFF
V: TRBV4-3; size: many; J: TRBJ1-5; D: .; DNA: TGCGCCAGCAGCCAAGAGATCCGTCAGGGTAAACATCAGCCCCAGCATTTT; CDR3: CASSQEIRQGKHQPQHF
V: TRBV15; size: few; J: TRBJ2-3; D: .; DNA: TGTGCCACCAGCCGCGCCGAGAATACAGATACGCAGTATTTT; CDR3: CATSRAENTDTQYF
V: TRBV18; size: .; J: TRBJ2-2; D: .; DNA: TGTGCCAGCTCACCACCGAGTAAGGAGGCCGGGGAGCTGTTTTTT; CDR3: CASSPPSKEAGELFF
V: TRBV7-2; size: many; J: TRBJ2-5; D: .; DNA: TGTGCCAGCAGCTTAGAGGGGGGGGAGACCCAGTACTTC; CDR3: CASSLEGGETQYF
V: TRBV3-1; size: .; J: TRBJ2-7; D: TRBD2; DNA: TGTGCCAGCAGCCAAGCTAGCGGGGGGAACTACGAGCAGTACTTC; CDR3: CASSQASGGNYEQYF
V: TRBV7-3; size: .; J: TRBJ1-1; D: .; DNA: TGTGCCAGCTCCCCCTCACGGGGCACTGAAGCTTTCTTT; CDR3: CASSPSRGTEAFF
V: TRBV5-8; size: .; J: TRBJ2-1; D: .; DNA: TGTGCCAGCACCCTAGAGAGGGGGTCGAGGAAGCAGTTCTTC; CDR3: CASTLERGSRKQFF
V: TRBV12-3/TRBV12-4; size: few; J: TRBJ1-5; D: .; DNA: TGTGCCAGCAGTTTCTTAACGGTCGGCAATCAGCCCCAGCATTTT; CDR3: CASSFLTVGNQPQHF
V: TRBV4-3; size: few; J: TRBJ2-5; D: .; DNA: TGCGCCAGCAGCCAAGGGTCAGGGCAAGAGACCCAGTACTTC; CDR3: CASSQGSGQETQYF
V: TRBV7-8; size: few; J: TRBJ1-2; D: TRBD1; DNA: TGTGCCAGCAGCTTCTCGGGACAGAACTATGGCTACACCTTC; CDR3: CASSFSGQNYGYTF
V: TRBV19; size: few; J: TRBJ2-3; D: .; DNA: TGTGCCAGTAAAAAGGACAACGAATGGGCAGATACGCAGTATTTT; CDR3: CASKKDNEWADTQYF
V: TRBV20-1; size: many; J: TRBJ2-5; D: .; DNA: TGCAGTGCTAGAGAGCCAGCGGTGGGTCAAGAGACCCAGTACTTC; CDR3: CSAREPAVGQETQYF
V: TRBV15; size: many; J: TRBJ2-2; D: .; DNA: TGTGCCACCAGCAGAGGGACAGCCACCGGGGAGCTGTTTTTT; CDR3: CATSRGTATGELFF
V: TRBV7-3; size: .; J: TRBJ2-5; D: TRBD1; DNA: TGTGCCAGCAGCTTCGGACAGGAAGAGACCCAGTACTTC; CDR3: CASSFGQEETQYF
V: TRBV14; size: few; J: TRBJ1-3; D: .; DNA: TGTGCCAGCAGCCAAGAATCCCTCTCTGGAAACACCATATATTTT; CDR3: CASSQESLSGNTIYF
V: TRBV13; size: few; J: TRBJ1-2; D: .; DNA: TGTGCCAGCAGCCCCGACCAAGATGGCTACACCTTC; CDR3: CASSPDQDGYTF
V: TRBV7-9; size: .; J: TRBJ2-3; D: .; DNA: TGTGCCAGCAGCGACGGGACATCGGGTCGCACAGATACGCAGTATTTT; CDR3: CASSDGTSGRTDTQYF
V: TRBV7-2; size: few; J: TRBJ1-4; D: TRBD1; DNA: TGTGCCAGCAGCTTTCAGGGGGATCATGAAAAACTGTTTTTT; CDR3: CASSFQGDHEKLFF
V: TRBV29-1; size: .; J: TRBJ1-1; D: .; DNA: TGCAGCGTTGGCATGAAAACTGAAGCTTTCTTT; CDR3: CSVGMKTEAFF
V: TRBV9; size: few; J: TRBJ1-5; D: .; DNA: TGTGCCAGCAGCGAGACAGGATATAGCAATCAGCCCCAGCATTTT; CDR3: CASSETGYSNQPQHF
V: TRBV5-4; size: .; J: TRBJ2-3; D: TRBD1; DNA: TGTGCCAGCAGCTTGGCGACAGGGGCAGATACGCAGTATTTT; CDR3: CASSLATGADTQYF
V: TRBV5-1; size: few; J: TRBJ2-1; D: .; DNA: TGCGCCAGCAGCCAAACTACCCAGACGGGACCGCCATACAATGAGCAGTTCTTC; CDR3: CASSQTTQTGPPYNEQFF
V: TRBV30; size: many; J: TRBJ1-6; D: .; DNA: TGTGCCTGGAGTAACTCCTATAATTCACCCCTCCACTTT; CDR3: CAWSNSYNSPLHF
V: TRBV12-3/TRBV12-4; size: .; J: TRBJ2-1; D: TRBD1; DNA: TGTGCCAGCAGTACAGGGGACAATGAGCAGTTCTTC; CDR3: CASSTGDNEQFF
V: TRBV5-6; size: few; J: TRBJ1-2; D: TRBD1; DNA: TGTGCCAGCAGCTACAGACAGGGGGTTGCCTATGGCTACACCTTC; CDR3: CASSYRQGVAYGYTF
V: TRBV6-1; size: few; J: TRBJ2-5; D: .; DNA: TGTGCCAGCAGTCCTGTCCGGGGCCTCGGAGGGACCCAGTACTTC; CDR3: CASSPVRGLGGTQYF
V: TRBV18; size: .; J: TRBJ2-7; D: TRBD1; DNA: TGTGCCAGCTCCACAGGGGGCGAGCAGTACTTC; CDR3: CASSTGGEQYF
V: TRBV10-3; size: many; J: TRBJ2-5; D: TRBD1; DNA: TGTGCCATCACTAGGGACAGGGAGGCTCGAGAGACCCAGTACTTC; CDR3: CAITRDREARETQYF
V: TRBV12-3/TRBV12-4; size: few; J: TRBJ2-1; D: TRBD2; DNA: TGTGCCAGCAGTCAGCTAGCGGGGGCTAACAATGAGCAGTTCTTC; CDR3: CASSQLAGANNEQFF
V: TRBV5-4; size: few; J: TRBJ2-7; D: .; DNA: TGTGCCAGCAGCAGAATACAGGGTTCCCACGAGCAGTACTTC; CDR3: CASSRIQGSHEQYF
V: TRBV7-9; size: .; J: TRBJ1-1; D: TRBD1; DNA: TGTGCCAGCAGCTCGGACAGGCTAAAGAACACTGAAGCTTTCTTT; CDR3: CASSSDRLKNTEAFF
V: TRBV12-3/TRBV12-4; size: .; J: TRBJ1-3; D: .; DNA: TGTGCCAGCAGTGTATACGGGGGAAACACCATATATTTT; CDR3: CASSVYGGNTIYF
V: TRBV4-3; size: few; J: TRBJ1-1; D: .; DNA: TGCGCCAGCAGCCAATCCTTGGGGCATTTAGGGCTGTTGAGGAACACTGAAGCTTTCTTT; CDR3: CASSQSLGHLGLLRNTEAFF
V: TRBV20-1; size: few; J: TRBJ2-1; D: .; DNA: TGCAGTGCCTCCGTGGGACCTTCCTACAATGAGCAGTTCTTC; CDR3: CSASVGPSYNEQFF
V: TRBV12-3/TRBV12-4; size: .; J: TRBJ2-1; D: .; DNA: TGTGCCAGCAGTTTCGCCGGGGCTTTCAATGAGCAGTTCTTC; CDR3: CASSFAGAFNEQFF
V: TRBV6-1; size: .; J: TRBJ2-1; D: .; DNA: TGTGCCAGCAGGCCTGTTATGACAGACCTCCGCAATGAGCAGTTCTTC; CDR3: CASRPVMTDLRNEQFF